This TCR beta chain was obtained from a study of PD-L1 blockade in urothelial cancer. Notes on the study in general: Pretreatment peripheral blood TCR clonality that fell below the median predicted better survival among the patients studied.

Between the trimmed V and J ends, which lost 4 bases and 8 bases, there was a span of 9 bases. Germline V gene sequence: CDR1 SGHVS, CDR2 FNYEAQ. The CDR3 is 13 residues long. Here immunoSEQ multiplex PCR was the method, and the copy in TCRdb shows in-frame clones only, minus some. Seen here are approximately 24,000 clones, roughly 85% observed once, and the top ten hold approximately 3%. On this clone: The target antigen is unknown.

The sample consisted of PBMCs, taken around atezolizumab (anti-PD-L1) treatment. The rearrangement uses TRBV7-6 and TRBJ1-6, with D possibly TRBD1 on 5 matching bases. This TCR came from a man between 45 and 60 years old with urothelial cancer. In DNA form, the CDR3 reads TGTGCCAGCAGCTCACAACAGGATTCACCCCTCCACTTT. Amino acids: CASSSQQDSPLHF.